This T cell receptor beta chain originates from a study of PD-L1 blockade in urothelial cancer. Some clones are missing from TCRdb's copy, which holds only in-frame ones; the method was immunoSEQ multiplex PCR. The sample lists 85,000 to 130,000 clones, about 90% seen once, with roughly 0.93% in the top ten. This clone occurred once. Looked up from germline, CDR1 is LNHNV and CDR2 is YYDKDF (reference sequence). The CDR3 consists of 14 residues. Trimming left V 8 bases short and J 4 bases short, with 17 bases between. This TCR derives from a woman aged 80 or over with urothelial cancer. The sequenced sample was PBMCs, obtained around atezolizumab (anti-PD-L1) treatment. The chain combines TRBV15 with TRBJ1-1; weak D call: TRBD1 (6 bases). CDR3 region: CATGGTGRSTEAFF. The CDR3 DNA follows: TGTGCCACCGGAGGAACAGGGCGAAGCACTGAAGCTTTCTTT.